The source of this T cell receptor (beta chain) is a study of shared clonotypes between healthy human individuals. Remarks on this clone: Its antigen is currently unknown. Other nucleotide sequences from this sample produce the same CDR3.

V lost 0 bases, J lost 2 bases, and 9 bases lay in between. Germline V gives CDR1 SGHRS, CDR2 YFSETQ. CDR3 size: 15 residues. Findings of the study overall: Investigators expected sequencing depth to affect clonotype sharing among donors. Sampling involved blood alone; tissue repertoires likely differ. Clonotypes that were shared across a few donors made up about 5.1% of naive CD4 clonotypes.

Splitting of each subset's genomic DNA was done evenly across several immunoSEQ plates. Sequenced by immunoSEQ multiplex PCR; TCRdb stores in-frame clones only, minus some. Counted here are some 2,500,000 clones, 80% to 95% occurring once; the ten biggest clones make up roughly 0.36%. The sequencing sample was made of naive CD4+ T cells from PBMCs. The sample's subset: CD45RA+ positively selected. The receptor was isolated from a man between 18 and 29 years old in good health. Some clones in this sample may be carry-over from other donors' samples. The V gene is TRBV5-1, the J gene TRBJ2-1; D is undetermined. In DNA form, the CDR3 reads TGCGCCAGCAGCTTGGGAGGCAGCACCTACAATGAGCAGTTCTTC. The encoded protein is CASSLGGSTYNEQFF.